A selection of T cell receptor beta chains follows, all from one sample in a study of T cells in Graves' hyperthyroidism and ophthalmopathy. A single record per CDR3 protein comes from TCRdb applying MiXCR to the multiplex PCR reads. This table has around 580,000 distinct CDR3 sequences, about half appearing once. The sample was peripheral blood or thyroid tissue (not recorded which). The source is a woman under 30 with Graves' hyperthyroidism. Each CDR3 is given with its conserved first and last residue. D genes are given only for firm matches. The size entry is marked missing in some rows and otherwise reads once, few, many or a size class.

v_gene,j_gene,abundance,d_gene,CDR3aa,CDR3nt
TRBV7-2,TRBJ2-5,.,TRBD2,CASSQATTSGRLETQYF,TGTGCCAGCAGCCAAGCGACGACTAGCGGGAGGTTGGAGACCCAGTACTTC
TRBV7-2,TRBJ1-1,.,.,CAGSLEALTAEAFF,TGTGCCGGCAGCTTGGAGGCGCTGACCGCTGAAGCTTTCTTT
TRBV7-3,TRBJ2-6,.,TRBD1,CASSLSGQGYSGANVLTF,TGTGCCAGCAGCTTATCGGGACAGGGCTACTCTGGGGCCAACGTCCTGACTTTC
TRBV12-3/TRBV12-4,TRBJ2-3,many,.,CASSSSGDTQYF,TGTGCCAGCAGCTCCAGTGGGGATACGCAGTATTTT
TRBV29-1,TRBJ1-1,.,TRBD1,CSVRQGLPHTEAFF,TGCAGCGTCCGACAGGGGTTGCCCCACACTGAAGCTTTCTTT
TRBV29-1,TRBJ2-5,.,.,CTIGDVKTQYF,TGCACCATAGGAGATGTAAAGACCCAGTACTTC
TRBV7-2,TRBJ1-2,many,.,CASSQGVGDGYTF,TGTGCCAGCAGCCAAGGGGTTGGAGATGGCTACACCTTC
TRBV7-2,TRBJ2-3,few,.,CASSPIGVGTDTQYF,TGTGCCAGTAGCCCCATAGGGGTAGGTACAGATACGCAGTATTTT
TRBV29-1,TRBJ2-2,once,TRBD1,CSVIPGTGGNTGELFF,TGCAGCGTCATCCCCGGGACAGGGGGCAACACCGGGGAGCTGTTTTTT
TRBV18,TRBJ2-7,few,TRBD2,CASSRGLTSGTYEQYF,TGTGCCAGCTCACGCGGACTGACTAGCGGGACCTACGAGCAGTACTTC
TRBV27,TRBJ1-1,few,.,CASREILGVRANTEAFF,TGTGCCAGCAGGGAAATATTAGGGGTTCGGGCGAACACTGAAGCTTTCTTT
TRBV9,TRBJ2-3,.,TRBD1,CASSVGDSQNRDTQYF,TGTGCCAGCAGCGTAGGGGACAGCCAGAACCGAGATACGCAGTATTTT
TRBV12-3/TRBV12-4,TRBJ2-2,few,TRBD2,CASTSRLAGGNTGELFF,TGTGCCAGCACCTCTAGACTAGCGGGAGGAAACACCGGGGAGCTGTTTTTT
TRBV20-1,TRBJ2-7,many,TRBD2,CSARDPLKASGSYEQYF,TGCAGTGCTAGAGATCCTCTCAAGGCCAGCGGGAGTTACGAGCAGTACTTC
TRBV13,TRBJ1-3,.,.,CASSPLLGAAIGTIYF,TGTGCCAGCAGCCCTCTCTTGGGGGCCGCTATTGGCACCATATATTTT
TRBV29-1,TRBJ2-6,few,.,CSVRAGPNSGANVLTF,TGCAGCGTTAGGGCAGGGCCGAACTCTGGGGCCAACGTCCTGACTTTC
TRBV19,TRBJ2-1,many,TRBD2,CASGTSGINEQFF,TGTGCCAGCGGGACTAGCGGGATCAATGAGCAGTTCTTC
TRBV5-5,TRBJ2-2,.,.,CASSLGQAGELFF,TGTGCCAGCAGCTTGGGGCAAGCCGGGGAGCTGTTTTTT
TRBV7-6,TRBJ2-2,.,TRBD2,CASSKSSGTGELFF,TGTGCCAGCAGCAAAAGTAGCGGGACCGGGGAGCTGTTTTTT
TRBV13,TRBJ1-1,many,.,CASSLLSAEAFF,TGTGCCAGCAGCCTCCTGTCAGCTGAAGCTTTCTTT
TRBV20-1,TRBJ2-3,once,TRBD1,CSVIGQGSYTQYF,TGCAGTGTCATCGGACAGGGGAGTTATACGCAGTATTTT
TRBV20-1,TRBJ2-1,once,TRBD1,CSVDGTATYNEQFF,TGCAGTGTTGACGGGACAGCGACCTACAATGAGCAGTTCTTC